These 8 T cell receptor beta chains came from one sample sequenced in a study of CD8 T cells in Susac syndrome. RNA in amounts of roughly 0.5 to 1 ug was reverse transcribed with random hexamers. From the immunoSEQ multiplex PCR reads, TCRdb called clonotypes with MiXCR, one entry per CDR3 protein. The data contain a few hundred thousand distinct CDR3 sequences, 85% to 95% of them singletons. The sample consisted of CD4+ T cells from PBMCs. These receptors all stem from a human donor with multiple sclerosis.

CDR3 sequence: CASSQRTSGNEQFF. The CDR3 nucleotides are TGTGCCAGCAGCCAACGGACTAGCGGCAATGAGCAGTTCTTC. This chain links TRBV3-1 with TRBJ2-1; TRBD2 matches 10 bases. The CDR3 length is 14 residues. CDR1 and CDR2 (germline): LGHDT, YNNKEL (reference sequence). The trim removed 2 bases at V and 6 bases at J, leaving 1 base unmatched.

V gene TRBV2 combines with J gene TRBJ1-2, with unresolved D. Germline lookup yields CDR1 SNHLY and CDR2 FYNNEI. The CDR3 spans 11 residues. The V gene lost 4 bases and the J gene lost 7 bases, with 7 bases spanning the gap. The CDR3 is CASSGRSGYTF. The CDR3 DNA sequence: TGTGCCAGCAGTGGAAGAAGTGGCTACACCTTC.

V usage is TRBV19 and J usage is TRBJ1-4; unclear D gene. CDR3 length equals 12 residues. CDR1 is LNHDA and CDR2 is SQIVND in the germline V gene (reference sequence). V was clipped by 5 bases and J by 12 bases, with 13 bases between them. CDR3 nucleotides: TGTGCCAGTAGTCCTCCGGAGGGTGAACTGTTTTTT. Its protein is CASSPPEGELFF.

This sequence joins TRBV10-3 and TRBJ2-7, with 9 bases identical to TRBD1. The J segment lost 3 bases and the V segment lost 7 bases, leaving 7 bases of the junction unmatched. This CDR3 comprises 14 residues. CDR1 ENHRY and CDR2 SYGVKD come from the germline V gene. Here the CDR3 reads CAITPGQGFYEQYF. CDR3 DNA: TGTGCCATCACCCCGGGACAGGGCTTCTACGAGCAGTACTTC.

V is TRBV25-1 and J is TRBJ1-4; no reliable D call. The CDR3 is made up of 15 amino acids. Trimming shortened V by 3 bases and J by 2 bases, and 10 bases separated the two germline ends. Germline V lookup: CDR1 MGHDK, CDR2 SYGVNS. CDR3 sequence: CASSDGRMTNEKLFF. The CDR3 DNA reads TGTGCCAGCAGTGACGGACGGATGACTAATGAAAAACTGTTTTTT.

The chain couples TRBV11-1 to TRBJ2-3; TRBD2 matches 10 bases. Germline assignment: CDR1 SGHAT and CDR2 FQDESV (reference sequence). After removal of 2 bases from V and 4 bases from J, the junction contained 9 bases not matched to a gene. The length of the CDR3 is 17 residues. DNA for the CDR3: TGTGCCAGCAGCTTATGGGGGTCTAGCGGGGGCGCAGATACGCAGTATTTT. This codes for CASSLWGSSGGADTQYF.

The chain employs TRBV6-5 and TRBJ2-7; either TRBD1 or TRBD2 may supply D (5 bases each). This CDR3 is built from 14 residues. Trimming took off 5 bases at V and 6 bases at J, with 17 bases between the two ends. Per the germline V gene, CDR1 is MNHEY and CDR2 is SVGAGI. CDR3 amino acids: CASSRGDRSSEQYV. The DNA for the CDR3 is TGTGCCAGCAGTAGGGGAGACCGCTCGAGCGAGCAGTACGTC.

The rearrangement links TRBV18 to TRBJ1-2; D is possibly TRBD1 (5 bases). Germline-derived CDR1 and CDR2 are KGHSH and LQKENI. The CDR3 loop spans 13 amino acids. V lost 3 bases to trimming and J lost 4 bases, with 9 bases between them. In DNA, the CDR3 is TGTGCCAGCTCACCGCCGGGGCTCTATGGCTACACCTTC. Translating it yields CASSPPGLYGYTF.